This TCR beta chain was recorded in a study of T cells in localized non-small cell lung cancer. This table comes from immunoSEQ multiplex PCR, and its TCRdb copy is limited to in-frame clones, with some not included. The sample has 45,000 to 55,000 clones; 60% to 80% are singletons. This clone was counted once. The V gene lost 10 bases and the J gene lost 7 bases, with 13 bases spanning the gap. The germline gives CDR1 MNHNS, CDR2 SASEGT. The CDR3 totals 11 residues. The origin of this receptor is a man between 35 and 75 years old with stage I squamous cell lung carcinoma. Sequenced material: peripheral blood, taken before any cancer treatment. V is TRBV6-1 and J is TRBJ2-5; D unclear. The CDR3 is CAIAEPRTQYF. The CDR3 coding sequence is TGTGCCATCGCGGAACCGAGGACCCAGTACTTC.